Following are 17 T cell receptor beta chains from one sample sequenced in a study of blood T cell repertoires in COVID-19. TCRdb's copy holds only in-frame clones and misses some; the assay was immunoSEQ multiplex PCR. Seen here are approximately 93,000 clones, around 88% observed once, and the top ten hold roughly 2%. Sequencing was performed on peripheral blood. The receptors were sampled from a man in his forties or fifties with COVID-19, enrolled during active disease.

The chain is built from TRBV5-5 and TRBJ1-1; the D gene is possibly TRBD1 (6 bases). Germline lookup yields CDR1 SGHKS and CDR2 YYEKEE (reference sequence). The V end was cut by 3 bases, the J end by 3 bases, with 12 bases between. The CDR3 totals 14 residues. The DNA for the CDR3 is TGTGCCAGCAGCTCTCAGGGGCTGTACACTGAAGCTTTCTTT. It codes for CASSSQGLYTEAFF.

This chain links TRBV19 with TRBJ1-2; the match to TRBD1 covers 8 bases. Per germline, CDR1 LNHDA and CDR2 SQIVND (reference sequence). The ends lost 9 bases at V and 0 bases at J; junction bases unmatched: 9. The CDR3 loop spans 15 amino acids. The CDR3, as DNA: TGTGCCAGCCAACTCCGGGACAGGCCTAACTATGGCTACACCTTC. This codes for CASQLRDRPNYGYTF.

The rearrangement joins TRBV7-2 to TRBJ1-5; TRBD1 is a possible D gene (5 bases). Trimming removed 3 bases at V and 6 bases at J, with 12 bases between. CDR3 size: 14 residues. The germline V gene encodes CDR1 SGHTA and CDR2 FQGNSA. For the CDR3, the DNA is TGTGCCAGCAGCTTCCCGGGGGAAGGTCAGCCCCAGCATTTT. It yields the protein CASSFPGEGQPQHF.

This chain links TRBV6-6 with TRBJ1-5; weak D call: TRBD1 (5 bases). The germline gives CDR1 MNHNY, CDR2 SVGAGI (reference sequence). The V gene lost 6 bases and the J gene lost 4 bases, with 16 bases spanning the gap. CDR3 length: 15 residues. CDR3 DNA: TGTGCCAGCAGCCCCCGGGGGACGGAGAATCAGCCCCAGCATTTT. As protein: CASSPRGTENQPQHF.

This clone was seen a few times. The chain links TRBV29-1 to TRBJ1-3, with no clear D. Germline CDR1 is SQVTM and CDR2 is ANQGSEA. V lost 4 bases and J 0 bases, leaving 10 bases between the germline ends. The CDR3 is 14 amino acids. CDR3 residues: CSVVGPSSGNTIYF. In DNA, the CDR3 is TGCAGCGTTGTTGGGCCCTCCTCTGGAAACACCATATATTTT.

The gene calls are TRBV18 and TRBJ1-1, with a tentative D call TRBD1 (6 bases). Germline CDR1 and CDR2: KGHSH and LQKENI. This CDR3 is built from 15 residues. Trimming cost V 0 bases and J 6 bases, with 14 bases left between them. The CDR3 DNA follows: TGTGCCAGCTCACCACCGTTACGAGGGGGAGCTGAAGCTTTCTTT. Its protein is CASSPPLRGGAEAFF.

Here the CDR3 reads CASSSSGATNEKLFF. CDR3 sequence (DNA): TGTGCCAGCAGCTCCTCCGGGGCAACTAATGAAAAACTGTTTTTT. The V call is TRBV5-5, the J call TRBJ1-4; D remains ambiguous. This CDR3 spans 15 amino acids. Trimming took 3 bases from V and 0 from J, leaving 9 bases between them. Germline V gene data show CDR1 as SGHKS and CDR2 as YYEKEE (reference sequence). The variable domain in full, completed from reference TRBV5-5 and TRBJ1-4, reads DAGVTQSPTHLIKTRGQQVTLRCSPISGHKSVSWYQQVLGQGPQFIFQYYEKEERGRGNFPDRFSARQFPNYSSELNVNALLLGDSALYLCASSSSGATNEKLFFGSGTQLSVL.

As to this clone: Other DNA sequences in the same sample also yield this CDR3. The rearrangement links TRBV6-5 to TRBJ1-3; D is unclear. The germline V and J ends were trimmed by 5 bases and 1 base, with 6 bases remaining between them. This CDR3 has 13 residues. CDR1 is MNHEY and CDR2 is SVGAGI in the germline V gene. This chain's CDR3 is CASSQTSGNTIYF. The CDR3 DNA reads as TGTGCCAGCAGTCAGACATCTGGAAACACCATATATTTT.

Here the CDR3 reads CASILEGDRGWYEQYF. CDR3 sequence (DNA): TGCGCCAGCATCCTAGAAGGGGACAGGGGCTGGTACGAGCAGTACTTC. This chain joins TRBV10-1 and TRBJ2-7; 10 bases are shared with TRBD1. The germline CDR1 and CDR2 sequences are WNHNN and SYGVQD (reference sequence). This CDR3 has 16 residues. The ends lost 7 bases at V and 4 bases at J; junction bases unmatched: 13.

A remark on this clone: Other nucleotide sequences from this sample produce the same CDR3. The chain links TRBV5-1 to TRBJ2-7, with 8 bases identical to TRBD1. The germline gives CDR1 SGHRS, CDR2 YFSETQ. The V and J ends lost 4 bases and 4 bases, in that order; junction bases with no gene match: 7. CDR3 length equals 14 residues. The CDR3 sequence: CASSRGQGSYEQYF. CDR3 nucleotide sequence: TGCGCCAGCAGCCGAGGACAGGGATCGTACGAGCAGTACTTC.

This chain joins TRBV19 and TRBJ2-3; TRBD1 matches at 7 bases. This CDR3 is 14 amino acids long. Germline assignment: CDR1 LNHDA and CDR2 SQIVND (reference sequence). The CDR3 DNA reads TGTGCTACTAGGAAGGGGGCCGGCACAGATACGCAGTATTTT. It specifies CATRKGAGTDTQYF.

The V and J genes are TRBV19 and TRBJ2-1; 8 nucleotides match TRBD2. The CDR3 covers 14 residues. V lost 9 bases and J lost 5; bases outside the gene matches: 9. CDR1 and CDR2 (germline): LNHDA, SQIVND (reference sequence). CDR3 DNA: TGTGCCAGCGCCTTGCGGGGGGCTCACAATGAGCAGTTCTTC. Translating gives CASALRGAHNEQFF.

The count of this clone is one. Here the CDR3 DNA reads TGCGCCAGCAGCTGGGGACAGGGGTATAACTATGGCTACACCTTC. Encoded protein: CASSWGQGYNYGYTF. The chain has TRBV5-1 and TRBJ1-2; 10 bases are shared with TRBD1. V lost 3 bases to trimming and J lost 1 base; unmatched junction nucleotides: 3. The CDR3 totals 15 residues. Germline assignment: CDR1 SGHRS and CDR2 YFSETQ.

Worth noting for this clone: At one boundary the junction diverges from the germline segment, which might be a read error. This rearrangement joins TRBV30 to TRBJ2-7; 8 nucleotides line up with TRBD1. Germline loops: CDR1 GTSNPN, CDR2 SVGIG (reference sequence). There are 12 residues in the CDR3. CDR3 DNA: TGTGCCTGGAGTAACCTTTTGGGACAGGAGAATTTC. This encodes CAWSNLLGQENF. The entire variable domain, with the rest obtained from reference TRBV30 and TRBJ2-7, is as follows: SQTIHQWPATLVQPVGSPLSLECTVEGTSNPNLYWYRQAAGRGLQLLFYSVGIGQISSEVPQNLSASRPQDRQFILSSKKLLLSDSGFYLCAWSNLLGQENFGPGTRLTVT.

V is TRBV6-5 and J is TRBJ1-5; D gene uncertain. The CDR3 runs 13 residues. Germline CDR1 MNHEY, CDR2 SVGAGI. V shed 8 bases and J shed 5 bases, with 13 bases lying between them. CDR3 sequence (DNA): TGTGCCAGCGGACCGGGAGGGTATCAGCCCCAGCATTTT. Translating gives CASGPGGYQPQHF.

This chain links TRBV5-1 with TRBJ1-1, with a weak D call TRBD1 (5 bases). CDR3 size: 12 residues. The germline V and J ends were trimmed by 4 bases and 7 bases, with 11 bases remaining between them. CDR1 is SGHRS, CDR2 YFSETQ, per germline. CDR3 residues: CASSPSGVEAFF. DNA of the CDR3: TGCGCCAGCAGCCCGTCGGGGGTTGAAGCTTTCTTT.

The chain couples TRBV18 to TRBJ1-2, with 8 bases that match TRBD1. With 2 bases clipped from V and 4 bases from J, the junction kept 9 bases outside the gene matches. Germline V CDR1 and CDR2: KGHSH, LQKENI. CDR3 size: 16 residues. Here the CDR3 reads CASSPSLGTGSYGYTF. The CDR3 coding sequence is TGTGCCAGCTCACCATCTTTAGGGACAGGCTCCTATGGCTACACCTTC. Full variable domain (rest looked up from reference TRBV18 and TRBJ1-2): NAGVMQNPRHLVRRRGQEARLRCSPMKGHSHVYWYRQLPEEGLKFMVYLQKENIIDESGMPKERFSAEFPKEGPSILRIQQVVRGDSAAYFCASSPSLGTGSYGYTFGSGTRLTVV.